These 10 T cell receptor beta chains originate from one sample sequenced in a study of CD8+ T cells in alopecia areata. Extracted from the samples, RNA was reverse transcribed into cDNA to serve as the sequencing template. Libraries were prepared by immunoSEQ multiplex PCR; TCRdb keeps only in-frame clonotypes and omits some of them. The data hold fewer than 250,000 clones, with roughly two fifths observed a single time. Treatment defined: oral pan-JAK inhibitor, 5-10 mg twice daily. The input for sequencing was CD4+ T cells sorted from blood, taken at approximately week 30, from a patient treated with tofacitinib. The source of these receptors is a human donor with alopecia areata.

This clone was seen only a few times. This chain joins TRBV7-9 and TRBJ2-7, with 9 bases fitting TRBD2. Germline V gene lookup returns CDR1 SEHNR and CDR2 FQNEAQ (reference sequence). This CDR3 is built from 14 residues. V lost 3 bases and J lost 7; bases outside the gene matches: 7. In DNA form, the CDR3 reads TGTGCCAGCAGCTTGGGAACTAGCGGGCTAGAGCAGTACTTC. Translating gives CASSLGTSGLEQYF.

This clone has just a few counts. V and J are TRBV7-9 and TRBJ1-4; a possible D gene is TRBD1 (5 bases). CDR1 and CDR2 (germline): SEHNR, FQNEAQ (reference sequence). V lost 6 bases, J lost 7 bases, and 18 bases lay in between. There are 15 residues in the CDR3. The CDR3 DNA sequence: TGTGCCAGCAGTCTCGACTTCGGGACGTTTGAAAAACTGTTTTTT. Translated, it gives CASSLDFGTFEKLFF.

This clone has a handful of counts. The chain links TRBV7-2 to TRBJ1-1; the D is unclear. This CDR3 spans 12 amino acids. CDR1 and CDR2 (germline): SGHTA, FQGNSA. Trimming pared 5 bases from V and 5 bases from J, leaving 9 bases between. The CDR3 spells CASSPRRTEAFF. DNA for the CDR3: TGTGCCAGCAGCCCGCGGAGGACTGAAGCTTTCTTT.

This clone has just a few counts. The V and J genes are TRBV30 and TRBJ2-7; maybe TRBD1 (6 bases). In germline, CDR1 is GTSNPN, CDR2 SVGIG (reference sequence). Trimming left V 5 bases short and J 3 bases short, with 17 bases between. CDR3 length: 14 amino acids. The CDR3 region is CAWGTNMDSYEQYF. CDR3 nucleotides: TGTGCCTGGGGGACAAACATGGACAGCTACGAGCAGTACTTC. Based on the CDR3 plus reference TRBV30 and TRBJ2-7, the full variable domain is SQTIHQWPATLVQPVGSPLSLECTVEGTSNPNLYWYRQAAGRGLQLLFYSVGIGQISSEVPQNLSASRPQDRQFILSSKKLLLSDSGFYLCAWGTNMDSYEQYFGPGTRLTVT.

The V gene is TRBV29-1, the J gene TRBJ1-1; no clear D. The CDR3 runs to 13 residues. Germline CDR1 and CDR2: SQVTM and ANQGSEA. V lost 7 bases to trimming and J lost 4 bases, with 16 bases between them. In nucleotides, the CDR3 is TGCAGCGCTATAACGTCAGGTCTCACTGAAGCTTTCTTT. This gives the protein CSAITSGLTEAFF.

V and J are TRBV29-1 and TRBJ2-3; the D gene is possibly TRBD2 (5 bases). This CDR3 contains 11 residues. The V and J ends lost 6 bases and 5 bases respectively, with 9 bases between them. CDR1 is SQVTM, CDR2 ANQGSEA, per germline. The CDR3 region has the DNA TGCAGCGTCGATGGAGGAGATACGCAGTATTTT. Its protein is CSVDGGDTQYF.

This clone showed up just a few times. V is TRBV5-1 and J is TRBJ2-7; the D call may be TRBD1 or TRBD2 (5 bases each). The germline gives CDR1 SGHRS, CDR2 YFSETQ. There are 13 residues in the CDR3. Trimming cost V 2 bases and J 3 bases, with 9 bases left between them. The CDR3 reads CASSFGGGYEQYF. The CDR3 bases are TGCGCCAGCAGCTTTGGTGGGGGCTACGAGCAGTACTTC.

The chain carries TRBV6-5 and TRBJ1-1; possible D gene TRBD1, 6 bases. The CDR3 is made up of 13 amino acids. In germline, CDR1 is MNHEY, CDR2 SVGAGI. The V end lost 4 bases, the J end lost 1 base, and 7 bases lay between the germline ends. CDR3 region: CASSWGQNTEAFF. The CDR3 DNA follows: TGTGCCAGCAGTTGGGGGCAGAACACTGAAGCTTTCTTT.

In nucleotides, the CDR3 is TGTGCCAGCAGCGGGACTAGCGGGAGCGGAGATACGCAGTATTTT. This gives the protein CASSGTSGSGDTQYF. This chain joins TRBV5-6 and TRBJ2-3; 14 bases are a match to TRBD2. This CDR3 spans 15 amino acids. Germline V lookup: CDR1 SGHDT, CDR2 YYEEEE. V lost 4 bases and J lost 5; bases outside the gene matches: 3.

The chain joins TRBV30 to TRBJ1-1, with 7 positions matching TRBD1. V shed 5 bases, J shed 5 bases, and the junction held 8 bases outside the gene matches. Looked up from germline, CDR1 is GTSNPN and CDR2 is SVGIG (reference sequence). CDR3 length: 13 amino acids. The CDR3 loop reads CAWGDSRWTEAFF. DNA of the CDR3: TGTGCCTGGGGGGACAGCCGTTGGACTGAAGCTTTCTTT.